The source of this TCR beta chain is a study of T cell repertoires in cytomegalovirus infection. On the study more broadly: Public TCR beta signatures provided an indication of both CMV infection and a matching HLA type. Points from the study as a whole: Identification of carriers of CMV plus the relevant HLA was achieved through cumulative public TCR beta family frequency. Within the response measured ex vivo, HLA-C-restricted CMV-specific TCR beta clonotypes were dominant.

This clonotype has a count of ten or more. Its specificity is not known. TCRdb re-derived calls from the reads in MiXCR, one entry per CDR3 protein. Counted here are fewer than 200,000 distinct CDR3 sequences, roughly 9% occurring once; the ten biggest clones make up about 4.2%. The CDR3 runs 13 residues. From germline, CDR1 is SGHTA and CDR2 FQGNSA. Trimming left V 6 bases short and J 2 bases short, with 9 bases between. This rearrangement joins TRBV7-2 to TRBJ2-3; perhaps TRBD2 as D (5 bases). The TCR was taken from a human donor in good health (CMV status not recorded). Some clones in this sample may be carry-over from other donors' samples. The sequencing input was PBMCs. Here the CDR3 reads CASRRAVTDTQYF. For the CDR3, the DNA is TGTGCCAGCAGGCGGGCCGTCACAGATACGCAGTATTTT.